What follows describes a single TCR beta chain. Its antigen is undetermined. This sample was included in a study of cytomegalovirus exposure and HLA in healthy donors. Whole-study findings and limits: Despite most TCR sequences being rare, some public TCRs occurred in many donors. TCR beta V- and J-gene trimming was later associated with a missense DCLRE1C variant.

60 Vbeta and 13 Jbeta primers were used in PCR. Data came from immunoSEQ multiplex PCR; TCRdb stores just in-frame clones and leaves some out. The table includes under 200,000 clones, approximately 86% detected once. This sequence was found in a woman aged 18 to 35 in good health and CMV-seronegative. Material: PBMCs.

The CDR3 sequence is CASSSAIQGTAYNEQFF. Here the CDR3 DNA reads TGTGCCAGCAGCTCCGCGATACAGGGGACGGCCTACAATGAGCAGTTCTTC. V usage is TRBV11-1 and J usage is TRBJ2-1, with 7 bases fitting TRBD1. V was clipped by 4 bases and J by 2 bases; unmatched bases: 11. The CDR3 covers 17 residues. Per germline, CDR1 SGHAT and CDR2 FQDESV (reference sequence).